The rows below give T cell receptor beta chains drawn from one sample of a study of OX40 agonist ivuxolimab in advanced cancers. Generated by immunoSEQ multiplex PCR, the TCRdb table keeps only in-frame clones and is missing some. The table includes over 60,000 clones, 84% detected once. Here the sequenced sample was CD4+ or CD8+ T cells sorted from blood, taken in a trial of the OX40 agonist ivuxolimab. The receptors were sampled from an adult with an advanced solid tumor such as melanoma, head and neck, liver or kidney cancer. Both conserved end residues are part of each CDR3. The D gene is left open where the match is weak. Rows give clone size only sometimes, using once, few, many, or a class for an expanded clone.

V: TRBV2; J: TRBJ2-2; D: TRBD2; size: -; CDR3: CASSATSARRELFF; DNA: TGTGCCAGCAGTGCGACTAGCGCTAGAAGGGAGCTGTTTTTT
V: TRBV6-6; J: TRBJ2-3; D: -; size: -; CDR3: CASRDSTDTQYF; DNA: TGTGCCAGCAGGGACAGCACAGATACGCAGTATTTT
V: TRBV14; J: TRBJ2-5; D: -; size: once; CDR3: CASSPLRQGPWETQYF; DNA: TGTGCCAGCAGCCCTCTACGGCAGGGCCCCTGGGAGACCCAGTACTTC
V: TRBV19; J: TRBJ2-3; D: -; size: few; CDR3: CASSRGDTDTQYF; DNA: TGTGCCAGTAGTAGGGGGGACACAGATACGCAGTATTTT
V: TRBV18; J: TRBJ1-2; D: -; size: -; CDR3: CASSPPFTGPNYGYTF; DNA: TGTGCCAGCTCACCACCGTTTACAGGGCCTAACTATGGCTACACCTTC
V: TRBV6-5; J: TRBJ1-1; D: -; size: -; CDR3: CASSYSFQGEAFF; DNA: TGTGCCAGCAGTTACTCGTTCCAGGGTGAAGCTTTCTTT
V: TRBV9; J: TRBJ2-1; D: -; size: -; CDR3: CASSVGPYNEQFF; DNA: TGTGCCAGCAGCGTGGGACCATACAATGAGCAGTTCTTC
V: TRBV13; J: TRBJ2-7; D: -; size: once; CDR3: CASSLRTYEQYF; DNA: TGTGCCAGCAGCTTGAGGACCTACGAGCAGTACTTC
V: TRBV2; J: TRBJ2-5; D: -; size: -; CDR3: CASSFSTGRQTQYF; DNA: TGTGCCAGCAGTTTTTCGACAGGTAGACAGACCCAGTACTTC
V: TRBV6-6; J: TRBJ1-1; D: -; size: -; CDR3: CASSYRMNTEAFF; DNA: TGTGCCAGCAGTTACCGTATGAACACTGAAGCTTTCTTT
V: TRBV13; J: TRBJ1-1; D: -; size: few; CDR3: CASSFWTNTEAFF; DNA: TGTGCCAGCAGCTTTTGGACAAACACTGAAGCTTTCTTT
V: TRBV6-1; J: TRBJ2-7; D: -; size: once; CDR3: CASSELGLAFYEQYF; DNA: TGTGCCAGCAGTGAATTGGGACTGGCGTTCTACGAGCAGTACTTC
V: TRBV6-6; J: TRBJ2-7; D: TRBD1; size: -; CDR3: CASSTGDRAWYEQYF; DNA: TGTGCCAGCAGCACAGGGGACCGCGCATGGTACGAGCAGTACTTC
V: TRBV11-3; J: TRBJ2-1; D: -; size: -; CDR3: CASSLGDGYNEQFF; DNA: TGTGCCAGCAGCTTAGGGGACGGCTACAATGAGCAGTTCTTC
V: TRBV21-1; J: TRBJ1-5; D: -; size: -; CDR3: CASPRAGCDIRNQPQHF; DNA: TGTGCCAGCCCGAGGGCAGGTTGTGATATTAGAAATCAGCCCCAGCATTTT
V: TRBV2; J: TRBJ1-5; D: -; size: -; CDR3: CASSEREGNQPQHF; DNA: TGTGCCAGCAGCGAAAGGGAGGGAAATCAGCCCCAGCATTTT
V: TRBV6-6; J: TRBJ2-1; D: -; size: -; CDR3: CATGLRYNEQFF; DNA: TGTGCCACAGGGCTTAGGTACAATGAGCAGTTCTTC
V: TRBV27; J: TRBJ1-2; D: TRBD1; size: -; CDR3: CASSSPGQGNYGYTF; DNA: TGTGCCAGCAGTTCTCCTGGACAGGGAAACTATGGCTACACCTTC
V: TRBV20-1; J: TRBJ1-2; D: -; size: -; CDR3: CSARLLRSYTF; DNA: TGCAGTGCTAGACTTCTAAGAAGCTACACCTTC
V: TRBV27; J: TRBJ1-2; D: -; size: -; CDR3: CASSLYQTGGYTF; DNA: TGTGCCAGCAGTTTATACCAAACGGGGGGCTACACCTTC
V: TRBV7-2; J: TRBJ2-3; D: TRBD2; size: -; CDR3: CASSFSGERYF; DNA: TGTGCCAGCAGCTTTAGCGGGGAACGGTATTTT
V: TRBV5-1; J: TRBJ2-7; D: -; size: -; CDR3: CASSRERRGSYEQYF; DNA: TGCGCCAGCAGCAGAGAGCGGCGAGGGTCCTACGAGCAGTACTTC
V: TRBV11-2; J: TRBJ2-7; D: -; size: -; CDR3: CASSLGGVANYEQYF; DNA: TGTGCCAGCAGCTTAGGAGGGGTCGCAAACTACGAGCAGTACTTC
V: TRBV5-6; J: TRBJ2-3; D: -; size: -; CDR3: CASSRNGRSTDTQYF; DNA: TGTGCCAGCAGTCGTAACGGGCGTAGCACAGATACGCAGTATTTT
V: TRBV27; J: TRBJ2-3; D: -; size: -; CDR3: CASSFYRTDTQYF; DNA: TGTGCCAGCAGTTTCTACCGCACAGATACGCAGTATTTT